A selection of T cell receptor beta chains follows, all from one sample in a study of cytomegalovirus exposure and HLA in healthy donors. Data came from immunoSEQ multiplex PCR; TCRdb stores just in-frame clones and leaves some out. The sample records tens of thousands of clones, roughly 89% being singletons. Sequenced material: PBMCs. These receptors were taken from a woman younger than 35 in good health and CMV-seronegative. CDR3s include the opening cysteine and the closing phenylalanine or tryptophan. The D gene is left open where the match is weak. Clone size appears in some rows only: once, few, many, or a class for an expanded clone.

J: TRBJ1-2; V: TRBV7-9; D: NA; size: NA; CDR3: CASSLAQRSTYGYTF; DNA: TGTGCCAGCAGCTTAGCGCAGCGCAGCACCTATGGCTACACCTTC
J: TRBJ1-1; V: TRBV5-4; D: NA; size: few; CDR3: CASSQRQVRTLRKNTEAFF; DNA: TGTGCCAGCAGTCAACGACAGGTACGTACGCTCCGGAAGAACACTGAAGCTTTCTTT
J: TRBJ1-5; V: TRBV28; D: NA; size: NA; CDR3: CASSSSGGRGQPQHF; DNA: TGTGCCAGCAGTAGCTCGGGAGGGCGAGGACAGCCCCAGCATTTT
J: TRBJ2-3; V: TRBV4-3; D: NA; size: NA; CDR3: CASSQDLSPSTDTQYF; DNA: TGCGCCAGCAGCCAAGATCTAAGCCCTAGCACAGATACGCAGTATTTT
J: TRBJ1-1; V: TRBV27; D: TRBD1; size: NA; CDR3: CASTTLQGARTEAFF; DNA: TGTGCCAGCACCACCTTACAGGGGGCGCGAACTGAAGCTTTCTTT
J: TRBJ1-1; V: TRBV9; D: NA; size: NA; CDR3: CASSVGKNTEAFF; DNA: TGTGCCAGCAGCGTAGGTAAGAACACTGAAGCTTTCTTT
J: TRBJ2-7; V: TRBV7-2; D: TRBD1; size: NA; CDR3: CASSLQTGNYEQYF; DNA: TGTGCCAGCAGCCTTCAGACAGGGAACTACGAGCAGTACTTC
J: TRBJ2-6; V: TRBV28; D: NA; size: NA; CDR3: CASSLAGSSGANVLTF; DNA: TGTGCCAGCAGTTTGGCGGGGTCCTCTGGGGCCAACGTCCTGACTTTC
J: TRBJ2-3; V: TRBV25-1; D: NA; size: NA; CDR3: CASSDLVTDTQYF; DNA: TGTGCCAGCAGTGACCTCGTCACAGATACGCAGTATTTT
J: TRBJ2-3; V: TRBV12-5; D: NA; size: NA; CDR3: CASGLPPSGRGGDTQYF; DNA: TGTGCTAGTGGTTTGCCACCGAGCGGGCGGGGAGGAGATACGCAGTATTTT
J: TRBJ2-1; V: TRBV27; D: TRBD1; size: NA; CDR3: CASWPGQGTVGDEQFF; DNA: TGTGCCAGTTGGCCGGGACAGGGGACCGTTGGGGATGAGCAGTTCTTC
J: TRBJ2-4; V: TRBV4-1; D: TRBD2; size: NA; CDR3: CASSQVASGAKNIQYF; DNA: TGCGCCAGCAGCCAAGTGGCTAGCGGAGCCAAAAACATTCAGTACTTC
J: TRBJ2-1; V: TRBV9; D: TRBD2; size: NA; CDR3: CASSVRASGAHNEQFF; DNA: TGTGCCAGCAGCGTCCGGGCTAGCGGGGCCCACAATGAGCAGTTCTTC
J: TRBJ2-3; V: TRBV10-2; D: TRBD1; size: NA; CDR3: CASSVQGARTDTQYF; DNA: TGCGCCAGCAGTGTTCAGGGGGCCCGCACAGATACGCAGTATTTT
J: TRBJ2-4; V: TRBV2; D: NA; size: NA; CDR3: CASSRSVDTGNIQYF; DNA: TGTGCCAGCAGTCGGTCGGTTGACACTGGAAACATTCAGTACTTC
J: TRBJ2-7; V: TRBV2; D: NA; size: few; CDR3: CASSLDSSYEQYF; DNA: TGTGCCAGCAGTTTGGACTCCTCCTACGAGCAGTACTTC
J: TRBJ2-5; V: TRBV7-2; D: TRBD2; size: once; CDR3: CASSLSGGLETQYF; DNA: TGTGCCAGCAGCCTGAGCGGGGGGCTCGAGACCCAGTACTTC
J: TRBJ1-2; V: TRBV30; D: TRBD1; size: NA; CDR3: CAWSRDRSVYGYTF; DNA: TGTGCCTGGAGTCGGGACAGATCCGTTTATGGCTACACCTTC
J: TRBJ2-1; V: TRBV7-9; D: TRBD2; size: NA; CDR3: CASSFPRTSGINEQFF; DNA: TGTGCCAGCAGCTTTCCGCGGACTAGCGGGATCAATGAGCAGTTCTTC
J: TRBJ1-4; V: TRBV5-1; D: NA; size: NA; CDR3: CASSLGGLNEKLFF; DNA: TGCGCCAGCAGCTTGGGCGGTCTTAATGAAAAACTGTTTTTT
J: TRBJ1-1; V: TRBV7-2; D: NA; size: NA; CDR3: CASSRGNLNTEAFF; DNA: TGTGCCAGCAGCCGAGGGAATTTGAACACTGAAGCTTTCTTT
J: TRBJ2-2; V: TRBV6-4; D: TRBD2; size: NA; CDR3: CASSDSPAGGLHTGELFF; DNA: TGTGCCAGCAGTGACTCGCCAGCGGGGGGGCTTCACACCGGGGAGCTGTTTTTT
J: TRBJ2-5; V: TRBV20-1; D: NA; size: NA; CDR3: CSAPQGETQYF; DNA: TGCAGTGCACCTCAGGGGGAGACCCAGTACTTC
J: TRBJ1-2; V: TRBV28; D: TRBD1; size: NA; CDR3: CATLRDSANYGYTF; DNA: TGTGCCACTCTCCGGGACAGCGCTAACTATGGCTACACCTTC
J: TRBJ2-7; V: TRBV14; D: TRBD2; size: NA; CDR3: CASSQNTGGSYEQYF; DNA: TGTGCCAGCAGCCAAAATACGGGAGGCTCCTACGAGCAGTACTTC
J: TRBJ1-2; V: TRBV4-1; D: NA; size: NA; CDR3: CASSPGSPQALYGYTF; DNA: TGCGCCAGCAGCCCCGGGAGTCCCCAGGCCCTATATGGCTACACCTTC
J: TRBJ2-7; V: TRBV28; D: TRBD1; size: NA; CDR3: CASWDRAYEQYF; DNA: TGTGCCAGCTGGGACAGGGCCTACGAGCAGTACTTC
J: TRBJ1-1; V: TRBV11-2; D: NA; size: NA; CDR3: CASSLSSWNTEAFF; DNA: TGTGCCAGCAGCTTAAGTAGCTGGAACACTGAAGCTTTCTTT
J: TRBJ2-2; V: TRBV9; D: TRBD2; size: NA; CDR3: CASSGTSANTGELFF; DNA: TGTGCCAGCAGCGGGACTAGTGCGAACACCGGGGAGCTGTTTTTT
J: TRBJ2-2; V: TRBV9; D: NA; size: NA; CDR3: CASSGLAVVGTGELFF; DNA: TGTGCCAGCAGCGGCTTAGCGGTGGTTGGCACCGGGGAGCTGTTTTTT
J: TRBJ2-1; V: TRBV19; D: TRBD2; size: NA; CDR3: CASSPRTSGVLGQFF; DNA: TGTGCCAGTAGTCCACGGACTAGCGGGGTCCTAGGGCAGTTCTTC
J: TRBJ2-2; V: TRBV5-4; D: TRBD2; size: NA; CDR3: CASSLRAGGLNTGELFF; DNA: TGTGCCAGCAGCTTGAGGGCGGGAGGACTGAACACCGGGGAGCTGTTTTTT
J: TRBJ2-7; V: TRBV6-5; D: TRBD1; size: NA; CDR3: CASSYRRGRGHEQYF; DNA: TGTGCCAGCAGTTACCGCCGGGGCAGGGGGCACGAGCAGTACTTC
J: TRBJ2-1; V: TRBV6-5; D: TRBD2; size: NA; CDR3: CASSQGTSGSMKQFF; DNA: TGTGCCAGCAGTCAGGGGACTAGCGGGTCAATGAAGCAGTTCTTC
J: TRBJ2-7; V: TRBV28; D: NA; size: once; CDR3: CASSFGGLFYEQYF; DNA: TGTGCCAGCAGTTTTGGGGGACTTTTCTACGAGCAGTACTTC
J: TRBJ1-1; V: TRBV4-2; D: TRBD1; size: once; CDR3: CASSQELGARQGEAFF; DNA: TGTGCCAGCAGCCAAGAGCTGGGGGCGAGACAGGGTGAAGCTTTCTTT
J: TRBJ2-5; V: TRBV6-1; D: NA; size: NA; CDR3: CASSLRGNQETQYF; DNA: TGTGCCAGCAGCCTGCGGGGCAACCAAGAGACCCAGTACTTC
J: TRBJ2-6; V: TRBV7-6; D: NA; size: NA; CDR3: CASSPRFGGANVLTF; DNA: TGTGCCAGCAGCCCCCGATTCGGGGGGGCCAACGTCCTGACTTTC
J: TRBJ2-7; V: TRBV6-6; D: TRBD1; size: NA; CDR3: CASSLGQGPAYEQYF; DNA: TGTGCCAGCAGTCTCGGACAGGGGCCTGCCTACGAGCAGTACTTC
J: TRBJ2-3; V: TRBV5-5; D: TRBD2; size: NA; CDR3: CASSSITSGGTDTQYF; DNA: TGTGCCAGCAGTTCGATCACTAGCGGGGGCACAGATACGCAGTATTTT
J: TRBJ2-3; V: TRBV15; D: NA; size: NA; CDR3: CATSRARGSGRDTQYF; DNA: TGTGCCACCAGCAGAGCCCGGGGGTCTGGCCGGGATACGCAGTATTTT
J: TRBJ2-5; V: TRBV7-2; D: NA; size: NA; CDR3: CASSLAGRGLVTQYF; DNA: TGTGCCAGCAGCTTAGCGGGCAGGGGATTAGTGACCCAGTACTTC
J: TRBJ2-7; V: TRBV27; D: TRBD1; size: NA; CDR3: CASSSGQGPSYEQYF; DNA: TGTGCCAGCAGTTCCGGACAGGGGCCCTCCTACGAGCAGTACTTC
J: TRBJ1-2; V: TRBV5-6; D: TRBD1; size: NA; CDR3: CASSPFETGNYGYTF; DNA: TGTGCCAGCAGCCCCTTTGAGACAGGGAACTATGGCTACACCTTC
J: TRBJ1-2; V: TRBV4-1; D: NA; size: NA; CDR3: CASSQLGALYGYTF; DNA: TGCGCCAGCAGCCAACTTGGGGCCCTCTATGGCTACACCTTC
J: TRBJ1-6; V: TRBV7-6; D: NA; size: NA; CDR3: CASSPSVGRQVSPLHF; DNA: TGTGCCAGCAGCCCGTCCGTGGGTCGACAGGTCTCACCCCTCCACTTT
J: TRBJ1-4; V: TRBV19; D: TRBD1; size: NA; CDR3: CASSRGQGSGEKLFF; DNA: TGTGCCAGTAGCCGCGGACAGGGGTCGGGTGAAAAACTGTTTTTT
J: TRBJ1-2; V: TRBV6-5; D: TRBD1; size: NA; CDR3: CASSDRGLYGYTF; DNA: TGTGCCAGCAGCGACAGGGGGCTCTATGGCTACACCTTC
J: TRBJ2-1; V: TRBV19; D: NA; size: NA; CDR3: CASSIGLGSGDEQFF; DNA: TGTGCCAGTAGTATAGGTTTAGGATCCGGAGATGAGCAGTTCTTC
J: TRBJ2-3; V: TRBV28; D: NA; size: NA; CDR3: CASSRRQTNTQYF; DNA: TGTGCCAGCAGCCGGCGACAGACAAATACGCAGTATTTT
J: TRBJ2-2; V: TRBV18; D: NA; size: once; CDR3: CASSPGERRSNTGELFF; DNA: TGTGCCAGCTCACCAGGCGAGCGGAGGTCGAACACCGGGGAGCTGTTTTTT
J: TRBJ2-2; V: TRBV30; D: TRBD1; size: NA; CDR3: CAWSVIGQGGANTGELFF; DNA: TGTGCCTGGAGTGTCATCGGACAGGGGGGCGCGAACACCGGGGAGCTGTTTTTT